The text below deals with one T cell receptor (beta chain). Its target is unknown. This sample is drawn from a study of shared clonotypes between healthy human individuals. For the study at large: Researchers assigned three CD4 naive, three CD4 memory, two CD8 naive and one CD8 memory plate to each donor.

Sequencing used immunoSEQ multiplex PCR; TCRdb keeps in-frame clones, though not all of them. Among some 2,500,000 clones listed, roughly 93% were seen once. General observations from the study: Having only a few donors restricted how much genetic and exposure-history diversity was captured. The researchers took only blood, and tissue repertoires probably look different. The sharing of about 5.3% of naive CD4 clonotypes was seen across a handful of donors.

This CDR3 spans 14 amino acids. Germline V lookup: CDR1 LNHDA, CDR2 SQIVND (reference sequence). Trimming removed 7 bases at V and 3 bases at J, with 16 bases between. The sequenced sample consisted of naive CD4+ T cells from PBMCs. The subset denotes: CD45RA+ positively selected. This sequence was found in a man between 18 and 29 years old in good health. Some clones in this sample may be carry-over from other donors' samples. V and J are TRBV19 and TRBJ2-7, with D unresolved. DNA for the CDR3: TGTGCCAGTAAAAGCATGACTGCAAACTACGAGCAGTACTTC. This codes for CASKSMTANYEQYF.